One and the same sample provided the 10 T cell receptor beta chains below, sequenced in a study of Graves' ophthalmopathy and Graves' hyperthyroidism. The sequenced template was RNA, covering the TCR beta CDR3 region. First-round RT-PCR used HTBI primers; second-round multiplex PCR followed. TCRdb re-analysed the multiplex PCR reads in MiXCR, keeping a single row per CDR3 protein. The sample yields 200,000 to 250,000 distinct CDR3 sequences, 45% to 55% seen once. Material: peripheral blood. The receptors come from an adult man with Graves' ophthalmopathy.

The chain is built from TRBV6-6 and TRBJ2-5; D is uncertain. Germline V gene data show CDR1 as MNHNY and CDR2 as SVGAGI (reference sequence). This CDR3 contains 14 residues. V was shortened by 4 bases and J by 4 bases, with 13 bases between the two germline ends. CDR3 DNA sequence: TGTGCCAGCAGTTTGTCTGCATCCCCAGAGACCCAGTACTTC. Translated, it gives CASSLSASPETQYF.

On this clonotype itself: At one of its ends the junction is not consistent with the germline gene, which may arise from a read error. The chain uses TRBV10-2 and TRBJ2-7; TRBD2 agrees at 12 bases. Germline lookup yields CDR1 WSHSY and CDR2 SAAADI. This CDR3 spans 16 amino acids. The CDR3 nucleotides read TGTGCCAGCAGTTGGACTAGCGGGAAGGTGGGCTACGAGCAGTACTTC. Its protein is CASSWTSGKVGYEQYF.

The sample holds a few counts of this clonotype. The gene calls are TRBV3-1 and TRBJ2-7; D is uncertain. Germline CDR1 is LGHDT and CDR2 is YNNKEL (reference sequence). This CDR3 spans 14 amino acids. Deletions cut 2 bases from V and 0 bases from J, with 8 bases between. As DNA, the CDR3 is TGTGCCAGCAGCCAACGGGCCCTCTCCTACGAGCAGTACTTC. Translated, it gives CASSQRALSYEQYF.

This chain uses TRBV10-3 with TRBJ2-2, with D possibly being TRBD2 (5 bases). The CDR3 consists of 13 residues. Per the germline V gene, CDR1 is ENHRY and CDR2 is SYGVKD. Trimming removed 8 bases from V and 7 bases from J, with 14 bases in between. The DNA of the CDR3 is TGTGCCATCCGGGATCCCCGGGGCGGGGAGCTGTTTTTT. Encoded protein: CAIRDPRGGELFF.

In its sample, this clonotype was seen a few times. The chain couples TRBV5-8 to TRBJ1-1; D uncertain. V gave up 5 bases and J gave up 5 bases, with 19 bases separating them. The CDR3 runs to 15 residues. Germline CDR1 is SGHTS and CDR2 is YDEGEE. The chain's CDR3 is CASRWGPRQTTEAFF. The CDR3 nucleotides are TGTGCCAGCAGGTGGGGTCCGCGGCAGACGACTGAAGCTTTCTTT.

Ten or more counts support this clonotype. The chain joins TRBV10-2 to TRBJ1-1; a weak D match, TRBD1 (5 bases). The germline CDR1 and CDR2 sequences are WSHSY and SAAADI. The V and J ends lost 1 base and 3 bases respectively, with 12 bases between them. The length of the CDR3 is 15 residues. Here the CDR3 reads CASSEWEGKDTEAFF. For the CDR3, the DNA is TGCGCCAGCAGTGAGTGGGAGGGGAAGGACACTGAAGCTTTCTTT.

Concerning this clonotype: Possible read error: a much larger clone is one base away. V gene TRBV7-9 combines with J gene TRBJ2-5; D gene uncertain. The CDR3 loop spans 11 amino acids. Germline V gene sequence: CDR1 SEHNR, CDR2 FQNEAQ (reference sequence). V was shortened by 1 base and J by 7 bases, with 4 bases between the two germline ends. For the CDR3, the DNA is TGTGCCAGCAGCTTAGGGGGGACCCAGTACTTC. It is translated as CASSLGGTQYF.

Of note for this clonotype: A much larger clone differs from this one at a single base, so this may be a read error. The V and J genes are TRBV10-3 and TRBJ1-3; tentatively, D is TRBD1 (5 bases). The CDR3 length is 14 residues. The ends were cut back, 4 bases at V and 7 bases at J, with 14 bases in the middle. Germline values: CDR1 ENHRY, CDR2 SYGVKD. Here the CDR3 DNA reads TGTGCCATCAGTGGCCAGGGTGGTCGGAACACCATATATTTT. This sequence encodes CAISGQGGRNTIYF.

In its sample, this clonotype was seen a few times. The V call is TRBV7-9, the J call TRBJ2-7, with a possible D match to TRBD2 (5 bases). CDR3 length: 17 residues. Germline lookup yields CDR1 SEHNR and CDR2 FQNEAQ (reference sequence). V was pared by 5 bases and J by 0 bases, with 20 bases between. The CDR3 DNA reads as TGTGCCAGCAGCGGAGGTATCGGGTCCTCTAGCTCCTACGAGCAGTACTTC. This codes for CASSGGIGSSSSYEQYF.

Comment on this clonotype: A much more abundant neighbour one base away suggests this may be a read error. The V call is TRBV10-3, the J call TRBJ1-2; 7 bases match TRBD1. The CDR3 covers 14 residues. Germline V gene sequence: CDR1 ENHRY, CDR2 SYGVKD. The CDR3 DNA follows: TGTGCCATCAGTGATCCGGACAGGAACTCTGGCTACACCTTC. Translation: CAISDPDRNSGYTF.